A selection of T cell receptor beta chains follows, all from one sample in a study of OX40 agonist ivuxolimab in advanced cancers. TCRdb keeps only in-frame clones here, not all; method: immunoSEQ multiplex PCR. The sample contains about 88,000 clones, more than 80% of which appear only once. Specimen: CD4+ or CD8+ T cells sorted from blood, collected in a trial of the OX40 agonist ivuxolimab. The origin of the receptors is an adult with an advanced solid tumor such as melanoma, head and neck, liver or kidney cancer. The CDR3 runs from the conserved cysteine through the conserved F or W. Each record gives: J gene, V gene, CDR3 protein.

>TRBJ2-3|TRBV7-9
CASSLETSSGSADTQYF
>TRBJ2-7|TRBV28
CASSLPGTPSYEQYF
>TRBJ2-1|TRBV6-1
CASSVDYISEQFF
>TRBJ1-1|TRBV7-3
CASSLTSANTEAFF
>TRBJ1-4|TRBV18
CASSPPGADSEKLFF
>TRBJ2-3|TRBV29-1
CSSTGKFTDTQYF
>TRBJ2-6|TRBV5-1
CASTLLPSGANVLTF
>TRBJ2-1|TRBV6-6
CASSDGIRVQNEQFF
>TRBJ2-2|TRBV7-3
CASRPGQNTGELFF
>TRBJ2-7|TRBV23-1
CASSGGRRTSGRAEQYF
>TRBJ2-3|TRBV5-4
CASSPPAGSGGGGTQYF
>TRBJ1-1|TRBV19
CASSIPLTGWRRAEAFF
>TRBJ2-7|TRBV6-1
CASTRDASYEQYF
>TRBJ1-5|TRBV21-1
CASSRGSLGFKHNQPQHF
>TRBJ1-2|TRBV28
CASSAGGNYGYTF
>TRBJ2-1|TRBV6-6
CASTLQGDEQFF
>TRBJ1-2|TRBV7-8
CASSLGQAGVYGYTF
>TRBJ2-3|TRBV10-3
CATSGSGTTDTQYF
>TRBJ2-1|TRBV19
CASSHSGGSGSTFYNEQFF
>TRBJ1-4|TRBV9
CASSVKEEGKLFF
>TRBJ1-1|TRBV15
CATGQGQDTEAFF
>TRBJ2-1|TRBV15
CATSRVSGGSSYNEQFF
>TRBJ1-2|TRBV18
CASSLLQDFGYGYTF
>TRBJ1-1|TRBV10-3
CAISESTDTEAFF
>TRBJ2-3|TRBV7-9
CASSLGAGVKDTQYF
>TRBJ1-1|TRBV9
CASSTQPRTVLNPRSEAFF
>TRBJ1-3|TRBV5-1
CASRADRGAGNTIYF
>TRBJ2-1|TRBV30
CAWSEGGRAFYNEQFF
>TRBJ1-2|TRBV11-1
CASSHNGDGYTF
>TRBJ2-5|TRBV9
CASSVAGRILGGETQYF
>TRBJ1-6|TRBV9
CASSVTRTGNSPLHF
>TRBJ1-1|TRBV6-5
CAIWVNTEAFF
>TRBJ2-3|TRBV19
CASSTGQRNPTDTQYF
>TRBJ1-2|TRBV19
CASSITGTQNYGYTF
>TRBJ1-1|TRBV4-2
CASSRDGSLSEAFF